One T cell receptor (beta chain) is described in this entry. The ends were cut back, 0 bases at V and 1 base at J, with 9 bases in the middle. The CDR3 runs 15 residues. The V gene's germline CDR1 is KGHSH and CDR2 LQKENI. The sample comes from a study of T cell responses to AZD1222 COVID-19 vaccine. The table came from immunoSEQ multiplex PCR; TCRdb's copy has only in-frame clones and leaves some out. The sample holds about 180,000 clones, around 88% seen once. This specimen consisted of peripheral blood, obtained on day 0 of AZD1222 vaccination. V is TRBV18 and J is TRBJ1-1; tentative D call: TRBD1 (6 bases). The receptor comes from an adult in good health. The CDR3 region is CASSPPNRANTEAFF. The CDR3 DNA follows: TGTGCCAGCTCACCACCGAACAGGGCGAACACTGAAGCTTTCTTT.